One and the same sample provided the 11 T cell receptor beta chains below, sequenced in a study of cytomegalovirus exposure and HLA in healthy donors. This table comes from immunoSEQ multiplex PCR, and its TCRdb copy is limited to in-frame clones, with some not included. Among about 250,000 clones listed, roughly nine tenths were seen once. The sample taken for sequencing was PBMCs. These receptors all stem from a man between 18 and 29 years old in good health and CMV-seropositive.

V is TRBV9 and J is TRBJ2-6; no clear D gene. The CDR3 covers 17 residues. The V end was cut by 4 bases, the J end by 0 bases, with 14 bases between. Germline V gene sequence: CDR1 SGDLS, CDR2 YYNGEE. The CDR3 loop reads CASSLTLRLSGANVLTF. The CDR3 nucleotides are TGTGCCAGCAGCCTGACCCTGAGGCTCTCTGGGGCCAACGTCCTGACTTTC.

J is TRBJ2-3 and V is TRBV29-1, with D possibly called TRBD1 or TRBD2 (6 bases each). Trimming stripped 4 bases from V and 0 bases from J, with 14 bases between. Per germline, CDR1 SQVTM and CDR2 ANQGSEA. This CDR3 is 15 amino acids long. The chain's CDR3 is CSVAGGGWSTDTQYF. In DNA form, the CDR3 reads TGCAGCGTTGCTGGAGGGGGATGGAGCACAGATACGCAGTATTTT.

In DNA form, the CDR3 reads TGTGCCAGCAGCGACACAGGGGGCAGCGCTGAAGCTTTCTTT. Translation gives CASSDTGGSAEAFF. The V call is TRBV11-3, the J call TRBJ1-1, with 9 bases matching TRBD1. The CDR3 spans 14 residues. Germline V CDR1 and CDR2: SGHNT, YENEEA. V shed 5 bases and J 6 bases; nucleotides not matched to a gene: 7.

The chain is built from TRBV25-1 and TRBJ2-6; the match to TRBD1 covers 9 bases. Germline V gene data show CDR1 as MGHDK and CDR2 as SYGVNS. The CDR3 consists of 15 residues. With 9 bases clipped from V and 4 bases from J, the junction kept 7 bases outside the gene matches. CDR3 bases: TGTGCCAGTCGGACAGGGGTGCGCGGGGCCAACGTCCTGACTTTC. This translates into CASRTGVRGANVLTF.

The chain is built from TRBV5-1 and TRBJ1-4; TRBD1 might be the D (5 bases). This CDR3 comprises 14 residues. V was cut by 4 bases and J by 2 bases, with 9 bases left in between. The V gene's germline CDR1 is SGHRS and CDR2 YFSETQ. The CDR3 sequence: CASSGGLTNEKLFF. CDR3 coding DNA: TGCGCCAGCAGCGGGGGGTTGACTAATGAAAAACTGTTTTTT.

The CDR3: CASSSDRATGNTIYF. The CDR3 DNA reads as TGTGCCAGCTCATCAGACAGGGCAACCGGAAACACCATATATTTT. The chain links TRBV18 to TRBJ1-3; TRBD1 matches 7 bases. J lost 4 bases, V lost 5 bases, and 8 bases had no gene match. Per germline, CDR1 KGHSH and CDR2 LQKENI. The length of the CDR3 is 15 residues.

The rearrangement uses TRBV19 and TRBJ1-4; weak D call: TRBD1 (6 bases). Germline V gene lookup returns CDR1 LNHDA and CDR2 SQIVND (reference sequence). Trimming left V 10 bases short and J 6 bases short, with 21 bases between. The length of the CDR3 is 15 residues. CDR3 sequence reads: CATTSRGKGDEKLFF. Written as DNA, the CDR3 is TGTGCCACCACCTCCCGGGGTAAGGGGGATGAAAAACTGTTTTTT.

The J gene is TRBJ2-3, the V gene TRBV29-1; D is perhaps TRBD2 (5 bases). This CDR3 has 15 residues. The V end lost 0 bases, the J end lost 2 bases, and 12 bases lay between the germline ends. Germline CDR1 reads SQVTM; CDR2 reads ANQGSEA. The CDR3 loop reads CSVEDRGTNTDTQYF. For the CDR3, the DNA is TGCAGCGTTGAAGATCGGGGAACGAACACAGATACGCAGTATTTT.

This chain links TRBV6-6 with TRBJ2-1; a possible D gene is TRBD2 (5 bases). The ends were cut back, 0 bases at V and 3 bases at J, with 9 bases in the middle. Germline assignment: CDR1 MNHNY and CDR2 SVGAGI (reference sequence). The CDR3 contains 15 residues. The CDR3 loop reads CASSYSRGGYNEQFF. The CDR3 DNA follows: TGTGCCAGCAGTTACTCTCGGGGTGGCTACAATGAGCAGTTCTTC.

The chain couples TRBV9 to TRBJ2-1; the D gene is possibly TRBD1 (5 bases). The V end lost 3 bases, the J end lost 9 bases, and 13 bases lay between the germline ends. The CDR3 is 13 amino acids. Germline loops: CDR1 SGDLS, CDR2 YYNGEE. The CDR3 here is CASSGGRVGEQFF. CDR3 DNA: TGTGCCAGCAGCGGAGGCAGGGTGGGTGAGCAGTTCTTC.

The chain couples TRBV19 to TRBJ2-7; D not resolved. The V and J ends lost 4 bases and 0 bases respectively, with 16 bases between them. The CDR3 runs 16 residues. Germline V CDR1 and CDR2: LNHDA, SQIVND (reference sequence). CDR3 nucleotide sequence: TGTGCCAGTAGTACCCCCCCGCCGGGCCTCTCCTACGAGCAGTACTTC. Amino acid sequence: CASSTPPPGLSYEQYF.